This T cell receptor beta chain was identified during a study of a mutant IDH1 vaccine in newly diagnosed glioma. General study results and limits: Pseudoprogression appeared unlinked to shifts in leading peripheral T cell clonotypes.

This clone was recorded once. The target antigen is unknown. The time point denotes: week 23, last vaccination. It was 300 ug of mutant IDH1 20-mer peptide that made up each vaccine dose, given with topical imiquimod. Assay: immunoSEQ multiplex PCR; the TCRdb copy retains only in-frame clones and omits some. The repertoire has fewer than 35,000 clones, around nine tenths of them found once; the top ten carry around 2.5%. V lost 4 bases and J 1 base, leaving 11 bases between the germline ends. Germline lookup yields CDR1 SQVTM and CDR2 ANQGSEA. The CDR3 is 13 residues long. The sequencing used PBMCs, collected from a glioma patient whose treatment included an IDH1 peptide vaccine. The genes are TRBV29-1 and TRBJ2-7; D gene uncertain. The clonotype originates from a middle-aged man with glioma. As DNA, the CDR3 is TGCAGCGTTGGGGTTTTTCAATCCTACGAGCAGTACGTC. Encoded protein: CSVGVFQSYEQYV.